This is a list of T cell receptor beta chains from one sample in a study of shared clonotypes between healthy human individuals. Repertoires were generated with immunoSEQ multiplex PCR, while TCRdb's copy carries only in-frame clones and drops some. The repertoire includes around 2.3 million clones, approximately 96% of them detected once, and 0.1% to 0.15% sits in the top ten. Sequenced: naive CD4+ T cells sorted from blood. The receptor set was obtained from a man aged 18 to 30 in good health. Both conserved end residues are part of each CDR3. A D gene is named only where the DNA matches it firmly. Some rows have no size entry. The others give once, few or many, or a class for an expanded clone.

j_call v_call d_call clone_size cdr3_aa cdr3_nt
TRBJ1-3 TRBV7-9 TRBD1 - CASSYADRESGNTIYF TGTGCCAGCAGCTATGCAGACAGGGAGTCCGGAAACACCATATATTTT
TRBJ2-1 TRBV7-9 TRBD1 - CASSKAPGQGSGEQFF TGTGCCAGCAGCAAAGCCCCGGGACAGGGGTCCGGTGAGCAGTTCTTC
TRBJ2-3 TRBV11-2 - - CASSLDLPHTQYF TGTGCCAGCAGCTTAGATTTGCCCCATACGCAGTATTTT
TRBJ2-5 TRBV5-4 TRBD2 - CASSVGASGVSETQYF TGTGCCAGCAGCGTTGGAGCTAGCGGAGTTAGCGAGACCCAGTACTTC
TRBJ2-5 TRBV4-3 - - CASSQDHGPETQYF TGCGCCAGCAGCCAAGATCACGGCCCAGAGACCCAGTACTTC
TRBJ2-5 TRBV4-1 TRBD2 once CASSQGSDSGSAETQYF TGCGCCAGCAGCCAAGGGTCGGATAGCGGGAGTGCAGAGACCCAGTACTTC
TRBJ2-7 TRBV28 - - CASRQGFPPYEQYF TGTGCCAGCAGACAGGGTTTTCCTCCCTACGAGCAGTACTTC
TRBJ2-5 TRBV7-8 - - CASSLIRGVVQETQYF TGTGCCAGCAGCCTGATTCGAGGGGTGGTTCAAGAGACCCAGTACTTC
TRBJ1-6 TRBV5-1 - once CASSLMQDSPLHF TGCGCCAGCAGCTTAATGCAAGATTCACCCCTCCACTTT
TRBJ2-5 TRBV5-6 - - CASSLPLAPQETQYF TGTGCCAGCAGCTTGCCCCTAGCGCCTCAAGAGACCCAGTACTTC
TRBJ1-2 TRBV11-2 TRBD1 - CASSPGTGEGYTF TGTGCCAGCAGCCCGGGGACAGGGGAGGGCTACACCTTC
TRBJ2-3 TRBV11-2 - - CASSPPTTDTQYF TGTGCCAGCAGCCCGCCTACAACAGATACGCAGTATTTT
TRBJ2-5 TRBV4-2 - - CASSPGRGREETQYF TGTGCCAGCAGCCCCGGAAGGGGGAGGGAAGAGACCCAGTACTTC
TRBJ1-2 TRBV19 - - CASSSFGESGYTF TGTGCCAGTAGTAGTTTTGGGGAGAGTGGCTACACCTTC
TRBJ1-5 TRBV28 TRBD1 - CASSIRDRRNQPQHF TGTGCCAGCAGTATACGGGACAGACGGAATCAGCCCCAGCATTTT
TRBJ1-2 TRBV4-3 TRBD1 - CASSPGTGYFYGYTF TGCGCCAGCAGCCCGGGGACAGGGTATTTCTATGGCTACACCTTC
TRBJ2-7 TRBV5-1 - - CASSLGGFGAYEQYF TGCGCCAGCAGCTTGGGGGGCTTTGGCGCCTACGAGCAGTACTTC
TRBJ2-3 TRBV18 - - CASSKSGALSSTDTQYF TGTGCCAGCTCAAAATCAGGGGCCCTATCATCCACAGATACGCAGTATTTT
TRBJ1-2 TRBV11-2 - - CASSSPSAGYTF TGTGCCAGCAGCTCACCAAGTGCGGGCTACACCTTC
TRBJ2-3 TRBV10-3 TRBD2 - CAIRSGSTDTQYF TGTGCCATCCGTAGCGGGAGCACAGATACGCAGTATTTT
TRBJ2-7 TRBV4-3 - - CASSQEIGQHYEQYF TGCGCCAGCAGCCAAGAGATAGGACAGCACTACGAGCAGTACTTC
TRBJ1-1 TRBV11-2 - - CASSWGGGYEAFF TGTGCCAGCAGCTGGGGTGGGGGTTATGAAGCTTTCTTT
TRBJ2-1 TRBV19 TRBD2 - CASMGLAGRFRNEQFF TGTGCCAGTATGGGACTAGCGGGGCGATTTAGGAATGAGCAGTTCTTC
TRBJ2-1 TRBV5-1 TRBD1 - CASSFFPTGTGNNEQFF TGCGCCAGCAGCTTCTTCCCTACCGGGACAGGAAACAATGAGCAGTTCTTC
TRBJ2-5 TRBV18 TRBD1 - CASSLTGVPQETQYF TGTGCCAGCTCACTTACAGGGGTCCCCCAAGAGACCCAGTACTTC
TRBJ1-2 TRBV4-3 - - CASSQESGPYGYTF TGCGCCAGCAGCCAAGAGTCGGGGCCTTATGGCTACACCTTC
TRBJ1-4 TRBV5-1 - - CASSATRGHEKLFF TGCGCCAGCAGCGCGACCCGCGGTCATGAAAAACTGTTTTTT
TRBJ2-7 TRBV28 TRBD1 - CASSIWDRWGSTPYEQYF TGTGCCAGCAGTATTTGGGACAGGTGGGGGAGTACTCCGTACGAGCAGTACTTC
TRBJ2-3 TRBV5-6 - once CASSLFTGGTDTQYF TGTGCCAGCAGCTTGTTTACTGGGGGCACAGATACGCAGTATTTT
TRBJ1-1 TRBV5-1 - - CASSLLGGDTEAFF TGCGCCAGCAGCTTGCTGGGGGGGGACACTGAAGCTTTCTTT
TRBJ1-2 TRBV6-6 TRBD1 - CASSYSDRVRGYTF TGTGCCAGCAGTTACTCGGACAGGGTGAGAGGCTACACCTTC
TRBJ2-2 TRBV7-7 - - CASSPLNPGANTGELFF TGTGCTAGCAGCCCCCTTAATCCAGGGGCAAACACCGGGGAGCTGTTTTTT
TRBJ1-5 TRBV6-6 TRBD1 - CASRSGQGPNQPQHF TGTGCCAGCAGATCCGGACAGGGGCCCAATCAGCCCCAGCATTTT
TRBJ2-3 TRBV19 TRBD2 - CASGTSGSTDTQYF TGTGCCAGTGGGACTAGCGGGAGCACAGATACGCAGTATTTT
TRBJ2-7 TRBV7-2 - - CASSPRGLLGSEQYF TGTGCCAGCAGCCCCCGGGGACTCTTGGGCTCCGAGCAGTACTTC
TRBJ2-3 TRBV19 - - CASSPQGLSTDTQYF TGTGCCAGTAGTCCGCAGGGTCTATCCACAGATACGCAGTATTTT
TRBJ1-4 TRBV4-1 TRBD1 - CASSQGSTGRNEKLFF TGCGCCAGCAGCCAAGGCTCGACAGGGAGGAATGAAAAACTGTTTTTT
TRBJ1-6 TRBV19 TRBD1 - CASSGTGGNSPLHF TGTGCCAGTAGTGGTACAGGGGGAAATTCACCCCTCCACTTT
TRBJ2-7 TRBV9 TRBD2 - CASSASPGGGEQYF TGTGCCAGCAGCGCCTCCCCGGGAGGAGGCGAGCAGTACTTC
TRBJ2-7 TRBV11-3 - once CASSTEAGREQYF TGTGCCAGCAGCACAGAGGCGGGGAGGGAGCAGTACTTC